This is a list of T cell receptor beta chains from one sample in a study of cytomegalovirus exposure and HLA in healthy donors. The table came from immunoSEQ multiplex PCR; TCRdb's copy has only in-frame clones and leaves some out. The sample holds 150,000 to 200,000 clones, 8.5% to 10% seen once. Sequencing used PBMCs. These receptors were collected from a woman in her twenties or thirties in good health and CMV-seropositive. Both conserved end residues are part of each CDR3. Fields, in order: J gene, V gene, clone size, D gene, CDR3 length, CDR3 DNA, CDR3 protein. D genes are given only for firm matches. Clone sizes are given selectively: once, few, many, or a class where the clone is expanded.

TRBJ2-3,TRBV5-1,.,TRBD2,16,TGCGCCAGCAGCTCGGAGGGACTAGTGTTCGCAGATACGCAGTATTTT,CASSSEGLVFADTQYF
TRBJ1-3,TRBV5-6,few,.,15,TGTGCCAGCACCTATTCCCCTAGCTCTGGAAACACCATATATTTT,CASTYSPSSGNTIYF
TRBJ1-1,TRBV5-6,.,TRBD1,15,TGTGCCAGCAGTCAAACGGTGACAGGGGGCACTGAAGCTTTCTTT,CASSQTVTGGTEAFF
TRBJ2-1,TRBV11-2,few,TRBD2,15,TGTGCCAGCAGCCAGAGACTAGCGGGGTACAATGAGCAGTTCTTC,CASSQRLAGYNEQFF
TRBJ1-1,TRBV20-1,few,.,11,TGCAGTGCTCCCAGGGACACTGAAGCTTTCTTT,CSAPRDTEAFF
TRBJ1-2,TRBV6-5,.,.,15,TGTGCCAGCAGTCCTCGCTCAGGGGTTAACTATGGCTACACCTTC,CASSPRSGVNYGYTF
TRBJ2-1,TRBV9,.,TRBD2,20,TGTGCCAGCAGCCGCCCCGGGACTAGCGGGAGTATAGCATCCTACAATGAGCAGTTCTTC,CASSRPGTSGSIASYNEQFF
TRBJ2-7,TRBV7-2,few,.,11,TGTGCCAGCAGCCCCCAGGGGGAGCAGTACTTC,CASSPQGEQYF
TRBJ2-7,TRBV10-3,.,.,14,TGTGCCATTGGACAGCAGACCAACTCCTACGAGCAGTACTTC,CAIGQQTNSYEQYF
TRBJ2-1,TRBV27,few,TRBD2,14,TGTGCCAGCAGTGAGGGACTAGCGGACAATGAGCAGTTCTTC,CASSEGLADNEQFF
TRBJ1-3,TRBV4-2,.,.,11,TGTGCCAGCAGCCAAGGGGCCACCATATATTTT,CASSQGATIYF
TRBJ1-1,TRBV7-2,few,TRBD1,11,TGTGCCAGCAGCCACAGGGGGGAAGCTTTCTTT,CASSHRGEAFF
TRBJ2-7,TRBV11-2,few,TRBD1,15,TGTGCCAGCAGCCAAGAGACAGGGCAATCCTACGAGCAGTACTTC,CASSQETGQSYEQYF
TRBJ1-1,TRBV4-2,.,.,14,TGTGCCAGCAGCCAAGAGGTCGGCGGGATGAGGGCTTTCTTT,CASSQEVGGMRAFF
TRBJ2-2,TRBV6-1,.,TRBD1,18,TGTGCCAGCAGTGAAATTTGGGGACAGGGAGGATACACCGGGGAGCTGTTTTTT,CASSEIWGQGGYTGELFF
TRBJ2-7,TRBV4-1,few,TRBD1,17,TGCGCCAGCAGCCACCACCCCCAGGGGGCGCTTCTTTACGAGCAGTACTTC,CASSHHPQGALLYEQYF
TRBJ2-7,TRBV29-1,few,.,13,TGCAGCGCTACAGTGAAGGCCCCCTACGAGCAGTACTTC,CSATVKAPYEQYF
TRBJ1-1,TRBV11-1,few,.,12,TGTGCCAGCAGCTTTGTGAGCACTGAAGCTTTCTTT,CASSFVSTEAFF
TRBJ2-7,TRBV27,many,TRBD1,15,TGTGCCAGCAGTTTATCGCCAGGGGGCTCCCACGAGCAGTACTTC,CASSLSPGGSHEQYF
TRBJ2-6,TRBV7-3,.,.,14,TGTGCCAGCAGCTTAGGCCCTGGGGCCAACGTCCTGACTTTC,CASSLGPGANVLTF
TRBJ2-1,TRBV10-3,few,TRBD2,13,TGTGCCATCAGTGAGGAGCGGGAGTCTCTGCAGTTCTTC,CAISEERESLQFF
TRBJ1-1,TRBV5-1,many,.,15,TGCGCCAGCAGCTTGGACGGCAGGGGCAATTCTGAAGCTTTCTTT,CASSLDGRGNSEAFF
TRBJ2-5,TRBV29-1,few,.,13,TGCAGCGTTCCGGTGGGAGTGGGGGAGACCCAGTACTTC,CSVPVGVGETQYF
TRBJ2-1,TRBV19,.,TRBD2,13,TGTGCCAGTAGTCGGGAGGGGATCAATGAGCAGTTCTTC,CASSREGINEQFF
TRBJ1-5,TRBV11-3,few,TRBD1,16,TGTGCCAGCAGCGCGCCTAATTTCACAGGGGGCCAGCCCCAGCATTTT,CASSAPNFTGGQPQHF
TRBJ1-2,TRBV30,few,TRBD1,15,TGTGCCTGGAGCCCCCCCGGGACAGATTACTATGGCTACACCTTC,CAWSPPGTDYYGYTF